The 15 T cell receptor beta chains in this list originate from one sample, sequenced in a study of lymphopenia after photon versus proton radiotherapy. Sequencing used immunoSEQ multiplex PCR; TCRdb keeps in-frame clones, though not all of them. The sample includes about 33,000 clones, 85% to 90% of them seen just once. Material: peripheral blood, obtained from a patient treated with photon-based radiotherapy. Source of these receptors: a woman aged 45-65 years with pancreatic cancer.

This rearrangement joins TRBV28 to TRBJ2-1, with 10 bases that match TRBD2. The J segment lost 6 bases and the V segment lost 5 bases, leaving 7 bases of the junction unmatched. This CDR3 is 15 amino acids long. Germline loops: CDR1 MDHEN, CDR2 SYDVKM. This CDR3 reads CASSLEREGRNEQFF. The CDR3 DNA reads as TGTGCCAGCAGTCTAGAGCGGGAGGGCCGCAATGAGCAGTTCTTC.

V gene TRBV29-1 combines with J gene TRBJ2-3; 7 positions match TRBD2. CDR3 length equals 17 residues. The J segment lost 1 base and the V segment lost 3 bases, leaving 13 bases of the junction unmatched. Germline V gene data show CDR1 as SQVTM and CDR2 as ANQGSEA. The CDR3 sequence: CSVEPLAAGVGTDTQYF. The CDR3, as DNA: TGCAGCGTTGAGCCTCTAGCGGCCGGGGTAGGCACAGATACGCAGTATTTT.

This chain links TRBV6-5 with TRBJ2-7, with D perhaps matching TRBD2 (6 bases). Trimming pared 6 bases from V and 5 bases from J, leaving 11 bases between. The length of the CDR3 is 12 residues. Germline CDR1 MNHEY, CDR2 SVGAGI. The CDR3 bases are TGTGCCAGCAGAGGAGGGATCCACGAGCAGTACTTC. Residues: CASRGGIHEQYF.

This chain connects TRBV6-5 to TRBJ1-2; D might be TRBD1 (5 bases). The CDR3 extends over 15 amino acids. Trimming stripped 2 bases from V and 1 base from J, with 11 bases between. Looked up from germline, CDR1 is MNHEY and CDR2 is SVGAGI. Written as DNA, the CDR3 is TGTGCCAGCAGTTACCGACAGAATTTTAACTATGGCTACACCTTC. Residues: CASSYRQNFNYGYTF.

Comments on this clone: The same CDR3 can be traced to other DNA sequences in this sample. The chain is built from TRBV28 and TRBJ1-2; D remains unclear. This CDR3 is built from 11 residues. Germline V gene data show CDR1 as MDHEN and CDR2 as SYDVKM. Trimming pared 6 bases from V and 6 bases from J, leaving 8 bases between. CDR3: CASRTGNGYTF. CDR3 nucleotide sequence: TGTGCCAGCAGGACGGGGAATGGCTACACCTTC.

This clone has only one observation. The V gene is TRBV28, the J gene TRBJ1-2; no clear D. V was clipped by 6 bases and J by 3 bases, with 8 bases between them. The CDR3 is made up of 12 amino acids. Germline V gene sequence: CDR1 MDHEN, CDR2 SYDVKM. CDR3 protein: CASSLTYYGYTF. CDR3 in DNA: TGTGCCAGCAGCCTGACATACTATGGCTACACCTTC.

This chain links TRBV9 with TRBJ1-2; D is uncertain. Trimming shortened V by 0 bases and J by 2 bases, and 8 bases separated the two germline ends. The length of the CDR3 is 14 residues. CDR1 and CDR2 from the germline V gene are SGDLS and YYNGEE. Here the CDR3 reads CASSVEPLNYGYTF. Written as DNA, the CDR3 is TGTGCCAGCAGCGTAGAACCGTTGAACTATGGCTACACCTTC. The full variable domain, its missing parts supplied by reference TRBV9 and TRBJ1-2, is DSGVTQTPKHLITATGQRVTLRCSPRSGDLSVYWYQQSLDQGLQFLIQYYNGEERAKGNILERFSAQQFPDLHSELNLSSLELGDSALYFCASSVEPLNYGYTFGSGTRLTVV.

This clone showed up just a few times. CDR3 DNA: TGTGCCAGCTCGCCGACCGATAGCAATCAGCCCCAGCATTTT. This sequence encodes CASSPTDSNQPQHF. This rearrangement joins TRBV18 to TRBJ1-5; no clear D gene. The V end was cut by 6 bases, the J end by 0 bases, with 9 bases between. Germline lookup yields CDR1 KGHSH and CDR2 LQKENI. This CDR3 spans 14 amino acids.

The chain joins TRBV7-9 to TRBJ2-1; no firm D call. With 5 bases removed from V and 6 bases from J, the gap between germline ends came to 11 bases. Germline V lookup: CDR1 SEHNR, CDR2 FQNEAQ (reference sequence). The CDR3 runs to 13 residues. CDR3 coding DNA: TGTGCCAGCAGCCCCCCGGGTTCCAATGAGCAGTTCTTC. It encodes CASSPPGSNEQFF.

The rearrangement links TRBV11-2 to TRBJ2-1; 13 bases agree with TRBD2. Trimming took 5 bases from V and 3 from J; bases not matched to a gene: 7. The V gene's germline CDR1 is SGHAT and CDR2 FQNNGV. This CDR3 has 17 amino acids. CDR3 bases: TGTGCCAGCAGCCCCGGACTAGCGGGAGTGGTCTACAATGAGCAGTTCTTC. Encoded protein: CASSPGLAGVVYNEQFF.

This sequence joins TRBV7-2 and TRBJ2-5; a possible D gene is TRBD1 (5 bases). Deletions cut 1 base from V and 9 bases from J, with 9 bases between. Germline V lookup: CDR1 SGHTA, CDR2 FQGNSA. The length of the CDR3 is 12 residues. CDR3 bases: TGTGCCAGCAGCTTAGACAGGACGTCCCAGTACTTC. Its translation: CASSLDRTSQYF.

The rearrangement joins TRBV28 to TRBJ1-1, with D unclear. Germline loops: CDR1 MDHEN, CDR2 SYDVKM. Trimming took 8 bases from V and 1 from J, leaving 5 bases between them. The CDR3 runs to 11 residues. CDR3 amino acids: CASQENTEAFF. CDR3 sequence (DNA): TGTGCCAGCCAAGAGAACACTGAAGCTTTCTTT.

This chain joins TRBV27 and TRBJ2-1, with D unclear. V shed 5 bases and J shed 1 base, with 12 bases lying between them. Per the germline V gene, CDR1 is MNHEY and CDR2 is SMNVEV (reference sequence). The CDR3 is 15 residues long. As DNA, the CDR3 is TGTGCCAGCAGTGGCAGGACGGAATCCTACAATGAGCAGTTCTTC. This sequence encodes CASSGRTESYNEQFF.

The chain has TRBV7-2 and TRBJ2-1; 9 bases agree with TRBD2. This CDR3 region has 19 residues. The V gene's germline CDR1 is SGHTA and CDR2 FQGNSA. V shed 2 bases, J shed 8 bases, and the junction held 19 bases outside the gene matches. The CDR3 DNA is TGTGCCAGCAGCTTAATTGGTGCTTCTGGCGGGAGGGCCATAGATGAGCAGTTCTTC. As protein: CASSLIGASGGRAIDEQFF.

This chain joins TRBV5-4 and TRBJ2-7; 12 bases are a match to TRBD2. J was trimmed by 4 bases and V by 4 bases; bases with no gene match: 3. This CDR3 has 14 amino acids. Per the germline V gene, CDR1 is SGHNT and CDR2 is YYREEE (reference sequence). The CDR3 region has the DNA TGTGCCAGCAGCCGGACTAGCGGGAAGTACGAGCAGTACTTC. Protein: CASSRTSGKYEQYF.